This T cell receptor beta chain comes out of a study of blood T cell repertoires in COVID-19. Across the whole study: Collection of acute and convalescent COVID-19 samples took place in the United States, Italy and Spain.

This clone was recorded only once. Original processing notes: Scientists estimated how many nucleated cells there were by amplifying reference gene primers. TCRdb keeps only in-frame clones here, not all; method: immunoSEQ multiplex PCR. V, J and clone size were drawn from that table, and D and trimming were deduced from the DNA. The data show 150,000 to 200,000 clones, roughly four fifths seen once. All enrollees were about 18 to 100 years old and from about 24 US areas. Clinical history reported by participants formed the basis on which cohorts were assigned. The material sequenced was PBMCs or T cells enriched from blood (not recorded which). This TCR was recovered from a man aged 40-55 years who had recovered from COVID-19.

The CDR3 region is CASSGTGTANTEAFF. The CDR3 DNA reads as TGTGCCAGCAGTGGGACCGGGACAGCCAACACTGAAGCTTTCTTT. The chain joins TRBV28 to TRBJ1-1; 7 bases map to TRBD1. The V gene end was trimmed by 5 bases and the J gene end by 2 bases; junction bases not matched to a gene: 8. This CDR3 has 15 residues. Germline lookup yields CDR1 MDHEN and CDR2 SYDVKM.